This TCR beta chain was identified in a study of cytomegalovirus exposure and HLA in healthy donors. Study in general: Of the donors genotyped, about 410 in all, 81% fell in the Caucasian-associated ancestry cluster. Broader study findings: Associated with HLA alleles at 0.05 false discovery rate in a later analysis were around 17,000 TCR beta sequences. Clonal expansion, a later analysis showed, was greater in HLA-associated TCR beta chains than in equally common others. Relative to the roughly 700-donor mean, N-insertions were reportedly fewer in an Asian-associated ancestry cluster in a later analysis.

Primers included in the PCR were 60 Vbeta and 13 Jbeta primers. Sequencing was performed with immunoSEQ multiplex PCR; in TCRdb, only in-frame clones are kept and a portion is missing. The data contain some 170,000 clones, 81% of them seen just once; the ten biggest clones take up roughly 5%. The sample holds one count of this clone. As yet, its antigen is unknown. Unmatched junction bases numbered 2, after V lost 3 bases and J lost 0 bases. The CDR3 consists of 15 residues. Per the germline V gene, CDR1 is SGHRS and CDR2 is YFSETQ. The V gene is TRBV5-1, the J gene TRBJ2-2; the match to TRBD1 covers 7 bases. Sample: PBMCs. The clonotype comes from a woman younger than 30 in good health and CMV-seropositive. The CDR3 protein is CASSWGTANTGELFF. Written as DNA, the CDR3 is TGCGCCAGCAGCTGGGGGACAGCGAACACCGGGGAGCTGTTTTTT.